This TCR beta chain was profiled in a study of T cells of healthy individuals. This clonotype was counted between two and nine times. TCRdb passed the 5' RACE reads through MiXCR, listing each CDR3 protein once. The table lists 65,000 to 95,000 distinct CDR3 sequences, approximately 4.8% of them singletons. The V and J ends lost 3 bases and 5 bases respectively, with 16 bases between them. CDR3 length equals 16 residues. This TCR was sampled from a female donor in good health. The chain links TRBV12-3 or TRBV12-4 to TRBJ2-2; D possibly corresponds to TRBD1 (5 bases). The CDR3 here is CASSFFSGTGTGELFF. Here the CDR3 DNA reads TGTGCCAGCAGTTTCTTTTCCGGTACAGGAACCGGGGAGCTGTTTTTT.